This entry features one T cell receptor (beta chain) sequence. Produced via immunoSEQ multiplex PCR; TCRdb's table is partial and in-frame only. The table records 120,000 to 150,000 clones, 80% to 90% of them present only once. This entry is derived from a study of blood T cell repertoires in COVID-19. The TCR originated in a woman between 50 and 59 years old with acute or convalescent COVID-19. The sequencing input was peripheral blood.

The CDR3 region has the DNA TGTGCCAGTAGTATCCAAACGGGGGACTATGGCTACACCTTC. This encodes CASSIQTGDYGYTF. This chain links TRBV19 with TRBJ1-2, with D perhaps matching TRBD1 (5 bases). The CDR3 is made up of 14 amino acids. Germline CDR1 reads LNHDA; CDR2 reads SQIVND (reference sequence). The V and J ends lost 3 bases and 3 bases respectively, with 11 bases between them.